The entry that follows covers one T cell receptor (beta chain) sequence. Its cognate antigen is unknown. These data originate in a study of cytomegalovirus exposure and HLA in healthy donors. The study, taken as a whole, reports: In an earlier analysis, productive rearrangement rates for most beta V segments clustered near 87% or 30%. The likely explanation for a cluster of highly shared sequence variants was sequencing artifact. Later analysis identified several of the most significant clusters that appeared linked to common viral pathogens.

Both 60 Vbeta primers and 13 Jbeta primers went into the PCR. TCRdb's table, derived via immunoSEQ multiplex PCR, lists solely in-frame clones and lacks some. The table records around 170,000 clones, approximately 82% of them present only once. Germline V lookup: CDR1 MDHEN, CDR2 SYDVKM. J was trimmed by 4 bases and V by 6 bases; bases with no gene match: 4. The CDR3 is 15 residues long. The source of this sequence is a male donor in good health and CMV-seronegative. The chain links TRBV28 to TRBJ2-5, with 14 bases lining up with TRBD2. Material for sequencing was PBMCs. The CDR3 reads CASRIGLAGGETQYF. In nucleotides, the CDR3 is TGTGCCAGCAGGATTGGACTAGCGGGAGGAGAGACCCAGTACTTC.